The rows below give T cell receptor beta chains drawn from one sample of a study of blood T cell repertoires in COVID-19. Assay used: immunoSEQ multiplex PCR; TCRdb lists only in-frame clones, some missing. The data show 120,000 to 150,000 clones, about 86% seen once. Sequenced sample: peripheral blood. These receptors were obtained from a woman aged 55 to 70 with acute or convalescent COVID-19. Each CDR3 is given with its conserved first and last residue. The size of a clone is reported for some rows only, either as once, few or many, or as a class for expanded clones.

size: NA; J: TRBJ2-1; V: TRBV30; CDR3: CAWSVLSSGGGAIHEQFF
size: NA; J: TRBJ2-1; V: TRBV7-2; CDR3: CASSPGTSGGAGVDEQFF
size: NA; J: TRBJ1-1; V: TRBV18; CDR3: CASSGGLMNTEAFF
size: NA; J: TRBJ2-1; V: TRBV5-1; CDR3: CASSPPPSSGGTYNEQFF
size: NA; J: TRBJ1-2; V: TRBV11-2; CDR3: CASSLHSEGYGYTF
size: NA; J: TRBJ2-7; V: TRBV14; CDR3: CASSQVGTSGRGYF
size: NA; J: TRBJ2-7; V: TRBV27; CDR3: CASSFGAVRYEQYF
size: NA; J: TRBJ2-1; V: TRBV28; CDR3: CASPPSGGANEQFF
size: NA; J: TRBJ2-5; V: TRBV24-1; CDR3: CATSDQGLADQYF
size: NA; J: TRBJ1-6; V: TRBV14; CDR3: CASSPTSVSALHF
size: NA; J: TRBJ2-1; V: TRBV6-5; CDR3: CASSNWDRYNEQFF
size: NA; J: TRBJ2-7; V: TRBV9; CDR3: CASSVGSSGGAAEQYF
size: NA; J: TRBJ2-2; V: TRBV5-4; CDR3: CASSLGQGKTGELFF
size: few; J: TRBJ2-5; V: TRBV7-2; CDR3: CASSLDMGHDRTQYF
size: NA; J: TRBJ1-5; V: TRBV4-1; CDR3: CASSQEGGQFNQPQHF
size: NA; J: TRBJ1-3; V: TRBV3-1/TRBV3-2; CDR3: CASSQGGGPMAQWPGNTIYF
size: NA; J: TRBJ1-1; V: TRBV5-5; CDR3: CASSSLGVNTEAFF
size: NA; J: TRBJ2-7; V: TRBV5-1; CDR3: CASSRDSTYSYEQYF
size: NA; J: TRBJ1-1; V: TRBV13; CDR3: CASSLGSGEAFF
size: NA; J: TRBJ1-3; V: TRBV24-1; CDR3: CATRHRGSARRNTIYF
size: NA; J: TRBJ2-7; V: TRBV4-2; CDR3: CASSPLAGAPSSYEQYF
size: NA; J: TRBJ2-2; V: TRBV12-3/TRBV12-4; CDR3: CASLQGAGELFF
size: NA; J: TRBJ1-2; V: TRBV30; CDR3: CAWSQGNLANYGYTF
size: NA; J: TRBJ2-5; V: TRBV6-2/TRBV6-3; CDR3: CASSYPSSGGLRETQYF
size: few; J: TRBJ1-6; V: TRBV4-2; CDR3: CASSQDTWDSSYNSPLHF
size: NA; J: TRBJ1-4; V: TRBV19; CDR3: CASSIGGQINEKLFF
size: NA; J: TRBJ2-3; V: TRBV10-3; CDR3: CAISEGRGGPTDTQYF
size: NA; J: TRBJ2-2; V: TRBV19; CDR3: CASSIPRQSQNTGELFF
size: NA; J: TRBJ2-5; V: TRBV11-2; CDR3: CASSLMGGAYQETQYF
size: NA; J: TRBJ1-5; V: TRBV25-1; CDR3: CASSRGNQPQHF
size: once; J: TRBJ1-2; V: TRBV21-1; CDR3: CASSKAGGRGQGGYGYTF
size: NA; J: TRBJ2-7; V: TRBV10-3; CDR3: CAISETGSEQYF
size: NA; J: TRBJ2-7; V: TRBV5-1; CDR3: CASSWSGKQYF
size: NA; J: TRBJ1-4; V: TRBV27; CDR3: CASSLYRPGTGDEKLFF
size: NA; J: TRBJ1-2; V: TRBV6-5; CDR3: CASSLRMDSNYGYTF
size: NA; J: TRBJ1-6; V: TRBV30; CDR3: CAWSVRGLSSYNSPLHF
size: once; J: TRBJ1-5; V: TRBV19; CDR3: CASSMFLGIQGASNQPQHF
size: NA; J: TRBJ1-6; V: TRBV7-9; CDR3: CASSLSWTDNSPLHF
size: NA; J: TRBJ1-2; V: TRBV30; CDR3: CAWSGLAGGKRGYTF
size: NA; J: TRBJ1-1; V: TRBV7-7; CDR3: CASSEARGDRAFF
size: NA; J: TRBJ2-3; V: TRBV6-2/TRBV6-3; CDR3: CASSSRLAGGRTDTQYF
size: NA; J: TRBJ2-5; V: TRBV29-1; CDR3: CSASGQKETQYF
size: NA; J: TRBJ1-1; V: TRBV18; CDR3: CASSPPGGLNTEAFF
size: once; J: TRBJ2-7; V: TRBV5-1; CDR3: CASSLGQAGAYEQYF
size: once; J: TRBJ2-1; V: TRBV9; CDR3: CASSVAGVAGYNEQFF
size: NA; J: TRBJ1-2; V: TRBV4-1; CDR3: CASSNGDRDPPGYGYTF